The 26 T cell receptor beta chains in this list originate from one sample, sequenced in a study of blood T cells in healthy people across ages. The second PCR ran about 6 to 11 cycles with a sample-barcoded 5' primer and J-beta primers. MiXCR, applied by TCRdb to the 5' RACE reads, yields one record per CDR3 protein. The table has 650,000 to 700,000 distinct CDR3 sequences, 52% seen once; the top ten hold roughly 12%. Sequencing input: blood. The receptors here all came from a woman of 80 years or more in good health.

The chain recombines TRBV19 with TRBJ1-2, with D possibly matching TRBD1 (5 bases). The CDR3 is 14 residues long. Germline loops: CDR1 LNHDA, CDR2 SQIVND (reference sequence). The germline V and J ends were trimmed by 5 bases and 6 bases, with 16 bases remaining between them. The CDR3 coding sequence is TGTGCCAGTAGTCTCCGCGGGGCTTATAATGGCTACACCTTC. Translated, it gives CASSLRGAYNGYTF.

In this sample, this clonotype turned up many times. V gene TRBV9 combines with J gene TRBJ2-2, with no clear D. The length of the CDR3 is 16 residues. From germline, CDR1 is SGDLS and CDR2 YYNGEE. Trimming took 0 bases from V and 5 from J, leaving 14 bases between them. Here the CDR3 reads CASSVGGGDMTGELFF. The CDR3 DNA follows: TGTGCCAGCAGCGTAGGCGGCGGAGACATGACCGGGGAGCTGTTTTTT. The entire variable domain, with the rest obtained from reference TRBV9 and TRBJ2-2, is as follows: DSGVTQTPKHLITATGQRVTLRCSPRSGDLSVYWYQQSLDQGLQFLIQYYNGEERAKGNILERFSAQQFPDLHSELNLSSLELGDSALYFCASSVGGGDMTGELFFGEGSRLTVL.

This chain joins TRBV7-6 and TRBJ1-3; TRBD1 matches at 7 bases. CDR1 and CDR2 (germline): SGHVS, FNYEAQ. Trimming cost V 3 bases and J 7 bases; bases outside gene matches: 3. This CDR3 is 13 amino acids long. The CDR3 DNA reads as TGTGCCAGCAGCTTCGGACAGGCCAACACCATATATTTT. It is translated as CASSFGQANTIYF.

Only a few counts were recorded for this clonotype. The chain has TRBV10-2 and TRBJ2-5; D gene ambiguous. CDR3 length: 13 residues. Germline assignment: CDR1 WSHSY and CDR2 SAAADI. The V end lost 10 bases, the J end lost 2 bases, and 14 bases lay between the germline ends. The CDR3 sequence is CANSRSQQETQYF. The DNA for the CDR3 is TGCGCCAACTCGCGGTCCCAACAAGAGACCCAGTACTTC.

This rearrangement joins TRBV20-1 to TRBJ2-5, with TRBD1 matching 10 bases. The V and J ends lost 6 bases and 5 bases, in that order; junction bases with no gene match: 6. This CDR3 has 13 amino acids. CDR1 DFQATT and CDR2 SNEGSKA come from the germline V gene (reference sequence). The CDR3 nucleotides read TGCAGTGCCAAGGGACAGGGGTTCGAGACCCAGTACTTC. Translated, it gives CSAKGQGFETQYF.

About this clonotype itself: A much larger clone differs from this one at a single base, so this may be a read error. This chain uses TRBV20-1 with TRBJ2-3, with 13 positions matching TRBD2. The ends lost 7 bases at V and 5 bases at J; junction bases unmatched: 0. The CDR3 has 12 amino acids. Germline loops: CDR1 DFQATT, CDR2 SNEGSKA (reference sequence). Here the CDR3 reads CSGTSGGDTQYF. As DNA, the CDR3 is TGCAGTGGGACTAGCGGGGGAGATACGCAGTATTTT.

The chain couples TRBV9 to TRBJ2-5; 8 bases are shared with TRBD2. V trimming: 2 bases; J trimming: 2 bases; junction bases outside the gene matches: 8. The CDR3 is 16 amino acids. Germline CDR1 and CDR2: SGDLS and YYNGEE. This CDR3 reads CASSVRGSGVQETQYF. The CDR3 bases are TGTGCCAGCAGCGTTAGAGGTAGCGGGGTTCAAGAGACCCAGTACTTC.

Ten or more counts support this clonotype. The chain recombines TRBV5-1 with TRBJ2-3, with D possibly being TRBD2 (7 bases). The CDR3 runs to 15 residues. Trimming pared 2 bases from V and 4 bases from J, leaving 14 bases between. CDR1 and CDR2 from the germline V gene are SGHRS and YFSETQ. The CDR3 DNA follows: TGCGCCAGCAGCTTTGATGGGGGGGCGTCAGATACGCAGTATTTT. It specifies CASSFDGGASDTQYF.

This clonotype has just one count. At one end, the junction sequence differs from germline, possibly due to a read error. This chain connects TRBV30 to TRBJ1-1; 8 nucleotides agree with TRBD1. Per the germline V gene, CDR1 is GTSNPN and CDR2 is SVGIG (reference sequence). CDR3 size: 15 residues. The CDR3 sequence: CAWTWGRGLGTEAFF. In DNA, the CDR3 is TGTGCCTGGACCTGGGGCAGGGGGCTTGGAACTGAGGCTTTCTTT.

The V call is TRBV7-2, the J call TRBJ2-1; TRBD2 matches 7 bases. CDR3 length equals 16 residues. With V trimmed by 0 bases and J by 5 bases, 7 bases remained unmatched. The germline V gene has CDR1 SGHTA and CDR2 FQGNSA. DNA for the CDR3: TGTGCCAGCAGCTTAGCGTTGGGACTACCTAACAATGAGCAGTTCTTC. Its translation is CASSLALGLPNNEQFF.

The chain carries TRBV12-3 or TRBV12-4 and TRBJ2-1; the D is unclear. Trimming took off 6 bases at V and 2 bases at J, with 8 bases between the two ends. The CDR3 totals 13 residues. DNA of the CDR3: TGTGCCAGCAGCCTCCGGCCCTACAATGAGCAGTTCTTC. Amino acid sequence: CASSLRPYNEQFF.

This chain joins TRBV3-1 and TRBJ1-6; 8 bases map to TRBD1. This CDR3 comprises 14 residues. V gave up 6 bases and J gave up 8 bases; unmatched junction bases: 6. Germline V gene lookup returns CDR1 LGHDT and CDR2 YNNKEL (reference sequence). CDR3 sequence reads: CASRRTGQDSPLHF. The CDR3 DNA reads TGTGCCAGCAGAAGGACAGGGCAGGATTCACCCCTCCACTTT.

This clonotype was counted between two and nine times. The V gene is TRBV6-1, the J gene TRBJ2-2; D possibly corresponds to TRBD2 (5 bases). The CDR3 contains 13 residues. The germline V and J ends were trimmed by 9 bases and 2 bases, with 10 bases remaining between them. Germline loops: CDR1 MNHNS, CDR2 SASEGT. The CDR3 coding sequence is TGTGCCAGTCTACTAGAAAACACCGGGGAGCTGTTTTTT. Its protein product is CASLLENTGELFF.

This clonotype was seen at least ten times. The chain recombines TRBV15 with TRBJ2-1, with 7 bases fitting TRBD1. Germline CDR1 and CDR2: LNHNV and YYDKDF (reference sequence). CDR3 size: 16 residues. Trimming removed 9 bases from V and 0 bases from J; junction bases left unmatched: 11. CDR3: CATSPYRDSSYNEQFF. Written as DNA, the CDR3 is TGTGCCACTAGCCCTTACCGGGACAGCTCCTACAATGAGCAGTTCTTC. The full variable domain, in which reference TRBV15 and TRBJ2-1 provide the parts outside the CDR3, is DAMVIQNPRYQVTQFGKPVTLSCSQTLNHNVMYWYQQKSSQAPKLLFHYYDKDFNNEADTPDNFQSRRPNTSFCFLDIRSPGLGDTAMYLCATSPYRDSSYNEQFFGPGTRLTVL.

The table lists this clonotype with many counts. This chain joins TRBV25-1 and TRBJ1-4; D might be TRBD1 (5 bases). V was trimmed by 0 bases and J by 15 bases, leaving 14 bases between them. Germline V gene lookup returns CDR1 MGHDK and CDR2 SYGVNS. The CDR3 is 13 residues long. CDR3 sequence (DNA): TGTGCCAGCAGTGAATACCGGGACGGCATCATGTTTTTT. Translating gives CASSEYRDGIMFF.

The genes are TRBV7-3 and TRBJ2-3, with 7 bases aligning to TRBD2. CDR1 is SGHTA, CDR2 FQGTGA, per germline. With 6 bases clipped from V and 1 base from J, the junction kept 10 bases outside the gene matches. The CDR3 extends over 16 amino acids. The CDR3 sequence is CASSPAGGRGTDTQYF. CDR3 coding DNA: TGTGCCAGCAGTCCTGCCGGGGGGAGGGGCACAGATACGCAGTATTTT.

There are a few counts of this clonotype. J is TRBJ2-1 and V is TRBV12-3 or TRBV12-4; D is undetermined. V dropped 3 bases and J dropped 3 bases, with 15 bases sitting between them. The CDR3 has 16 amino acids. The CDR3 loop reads CASSLIGVAGYNEQFF. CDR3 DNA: TGTGCCAGCAGTTTGATTGGGGTAGCCGGCTACAATGAGCAGTTCTTC.

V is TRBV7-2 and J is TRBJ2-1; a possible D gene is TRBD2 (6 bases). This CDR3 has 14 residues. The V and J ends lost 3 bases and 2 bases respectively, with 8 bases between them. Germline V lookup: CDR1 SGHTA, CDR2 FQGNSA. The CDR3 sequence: CASSFRLAYNEQFF. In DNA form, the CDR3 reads TGTGCCAGCAGCTTCCGACTAGCCTACAATGAGCAGTTCTTC.

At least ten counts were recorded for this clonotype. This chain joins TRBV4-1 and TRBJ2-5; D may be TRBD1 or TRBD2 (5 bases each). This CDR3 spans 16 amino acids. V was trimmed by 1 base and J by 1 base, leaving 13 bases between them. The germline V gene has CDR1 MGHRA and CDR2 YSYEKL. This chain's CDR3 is CASSQGSGPTQETQYF. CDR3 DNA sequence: TGCGCCAGCAGCCAAGGTTCGGGACCGACCCAAGAGACCCAGTACTTC.

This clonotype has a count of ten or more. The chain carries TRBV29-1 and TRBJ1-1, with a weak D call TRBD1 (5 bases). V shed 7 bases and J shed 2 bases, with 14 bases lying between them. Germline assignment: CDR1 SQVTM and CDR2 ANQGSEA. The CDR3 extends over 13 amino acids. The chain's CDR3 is CSAETGSNTEAFF. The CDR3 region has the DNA TGCAGCGCCGAAACAGGATCCAACACTGAAGCTTTCTTT.

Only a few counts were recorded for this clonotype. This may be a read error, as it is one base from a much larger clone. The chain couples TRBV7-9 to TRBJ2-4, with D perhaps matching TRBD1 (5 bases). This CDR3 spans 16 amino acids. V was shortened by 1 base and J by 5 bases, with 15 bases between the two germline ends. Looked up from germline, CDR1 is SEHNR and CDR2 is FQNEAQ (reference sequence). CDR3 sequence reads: CASSLGGAGRQNIQYF. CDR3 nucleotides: TGTGCCAGCAGCTTAGGGGGTGCAGGGCGTCAAAACATTCAGTACTTC.

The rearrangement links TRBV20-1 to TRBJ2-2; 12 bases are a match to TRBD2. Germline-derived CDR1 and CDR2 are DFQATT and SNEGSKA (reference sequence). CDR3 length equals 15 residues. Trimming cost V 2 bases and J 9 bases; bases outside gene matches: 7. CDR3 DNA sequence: TGCAGTGCTAGAAAGGCTAGCGGGAGGGGGCGGGAGCTGTTTTTT. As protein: CSARKASGRGRELFF.

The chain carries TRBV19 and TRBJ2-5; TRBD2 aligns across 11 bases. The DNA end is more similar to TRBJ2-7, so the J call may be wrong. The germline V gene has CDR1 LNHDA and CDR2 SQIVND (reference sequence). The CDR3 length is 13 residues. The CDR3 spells CASDSGRASEQYF. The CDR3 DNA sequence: TGTGCCAGCGATAGCGGGAGGGCCTCCGAGCAGTACTTC.

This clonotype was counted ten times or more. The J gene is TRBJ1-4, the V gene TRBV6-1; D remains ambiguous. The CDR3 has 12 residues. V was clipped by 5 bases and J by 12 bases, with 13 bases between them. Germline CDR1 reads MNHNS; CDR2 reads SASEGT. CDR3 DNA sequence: TGTGCCAGCAGTTATACCGGGAATCAACTGTTTTTT. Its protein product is CASSYTGNQLFF.

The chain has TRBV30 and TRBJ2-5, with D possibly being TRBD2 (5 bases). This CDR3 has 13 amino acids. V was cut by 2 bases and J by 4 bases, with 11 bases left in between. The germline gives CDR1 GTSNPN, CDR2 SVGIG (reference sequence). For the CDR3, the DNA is TGTGCCTGGAGTTCGAACGGAGGAGAGACCCAGTACTTC. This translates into CAWSSNGGETQYF.

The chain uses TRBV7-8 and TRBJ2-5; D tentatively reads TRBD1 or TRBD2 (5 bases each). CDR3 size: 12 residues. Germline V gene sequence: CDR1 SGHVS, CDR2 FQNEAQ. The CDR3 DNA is TGTGTAGTCGTGGGGGAGAGGGAGACCCAGTACTTC. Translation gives CVVVGERETQYF. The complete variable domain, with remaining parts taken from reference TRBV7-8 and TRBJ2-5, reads GAGVSQSPRYKVAKRGQDVALRCDPISGHVSLFWYQQALGQGPEFLTYFQNEAQLDKSGLPSDRFFAERPEGSVSTLKIQRTQQEDSAVYLCVVVGERETQYFGPGTRLLVL.